The clone carrying this T cell receptor beta chain was observed a few times. Its antigen is still unknown. Using genomic DNA as the template, TCR beta VDJ and CDR3 profiling was carried out. TCRdb redid the calling of the reads with MiXCR, one entry per CDR3 protein. The sample records a few hundred thousand distinct CDR3 sequences, around 50% being singletons. The sample is drawn from a study of CD8+CD57+ T cells in acquired aplastic anemia. Study-level results: Patients and controls shared about 30 CD8+ CDR3 sequences.

The germline gives CDR1 MNHNY, CDR2 SVGAGI (reference sequence). The CDR3 runs to 16 residues. Trimming pared 0 bases from V and 7 bases from J, leaving 15 bases between. Flow cytometry had shown expanded CD8+CD57+ cells in the patients chosen for sequencing. Severe acquired aplastic anemia was diagnosed in all patients. No therapy had been given to the patients at the time of blood sampling. Sequences were obtained from sorted CD4+, CD8+, or CD8+CD57+ T cells (not recorded which) from PBMCs. The gene calls are TRBV6-6 and TRBJ1-4; TRBD1 might be the D (6 bases). The sequence was collected from a human donor with aplastic anemia. Here the CDR3 reads CASSYSERRGGEKLFF. DNA of the CDR3: TGTGCCAGCAGTTACTCGGAACGCAGGGGCGGTGAAAAACTGTTTTTT.